This record concerns one T cell receptor (beta chain) sequence. These data are taken from a study of technical replicates of blood from several donors. Germline lookup yields CDR1 MNHEY and CDR2 SMNVEV (reference sequence). Trimming at V came to 5 bases and at J to 6 bases, leaving 9 bases not matched to a gene. This CDR3 is 14 amino acids long. This table comes from immunoSEQ multiplex PCR, and its TCRdb copy is limited to in-frame clones, with some not included. The sample holds tens of thousands of clones, roughly 94% seen once. The chain combines TRBV27 with TRBJ1-1; the match to TRBD1 covers 7 bases. Sequenced material: T cells isolated from PBMCs. This receptor was identified in a human donor in good health. The CDR3 DNA reads as TGTGCCAGCAGTCTCGTAGACAGGGTATCTGAAGCTTTCTTT. This translates into CASSLVDRVSEAFF.